A single sample is the source of the 15 T cell receptor beta chains below, sequenced in a study of T cell responses to AZD1222 COVID-19 vaccine. Assay: immunoSEQ multiplex PCR; the TCRdb copy retains only in-frame clones and omits some. The table lists some 120,000 clones, around 88% of them singletons. Sequencing used peripheral blood, obtained on day 0 of AZD1222 vaccination. The source is an adult in good health.

The chain employs TRBV7-2 and TRBJ2-1, with D possibly being TRBD2 (6 bases). The germline gives CDR1 SGHTA, CDR2 FQGNSA. This CDR3 has 16 amino acids. The germline V and J ends were trimmed by 1 base and 4 bases, with 14 bases remaining between them. The CDR3 region is CASSLGAGRQYNEQFF. In DNA form, the CDR3 reads TGTGCCAGCAGCTTAGGGGCGGGGCGTCAGTACAATGAGCAGTTCTTC.

The chain uses TRBV6-5 and TRBJ2-7; possible D gene TRBD1, 5 bases. Germline V gives CDR1 MNHEY, CDR2 SVGAGI. The CDR3 covers 13 residues. Trimming removed 7 bases from V and 2 bases from J, with 12 bases in between. In DNA form, the CDR3 reads TGTGCCAGCACCGAAACAGGCACCTACGAGCAGTACTTC. Encoded protein: CASTETGTYEQYF.

The gene calls are TRBV25-1 and TRBJ1-6; no reliable D call. The CDR3 length is 14 residues. Trimming removed 2 bases at V and 3 bases at J, with 5 bases between. Germline V lookup: CDR1 MGHDK, CDR2 SYGVNS. Written as DNA, the CDR3 is TGTGCCAGCAGTGAAACGAGCTATAATTCACCCCTCCACTTT. The encoded protein is CASSETSYNSPLHF.

This clone appeared a single time. The J gene is TRBJ1-3, the V gene TRBV6-5, with 7 positions matching TRBD1. The CDR3 runs to 15 residues. Germline V lookup: CDR1 MNHEY, CDR2 SVGAGI. Unmatched junction bases numbered 8, after V lost 6 bases and J lost 3 bases. The CDR3 reads CASRPQGTHGNTIYF. CDR3 DNA: TGTGCCAGCAGGCCACAGGGGACCCATGGAAACACCATATATTTT.

This rearrangement joins TRBV20-1 to TRBJ2-7, with D possibly TRBD2 on 7 matching bases. This CDR3 region has 11 residues. CDR1 and CDR2 from the germline V gene are DFQATT and SNEGSKA (reference sequence). V lost 6 bases and J lost 5, with 11 bases in between. This CDR3 is CSAEGGNEQYF. The CDR3 coding sequence is TGCAGTGCCGAGGGGGGGAACGAGCAGTACTTC.

This chain joins TRBV5-1 and TRBJ1-4, with a weak D call TRBD1 (6 bases). Looked up from germline, CDR1 is SGHRS and CDR2 is YFSETQ. The CDR3 spans 14 residues. Trimming pared 1 base from V and 4 bases from J, leaving 8 bases between. The CDR3 here is CASSLRQDNEKLFF. The CDR3 DNA follows: TGCGCCAGCAGCTTGAGACAGGATAATGAAAAACTGTTTTTT.

This chain uses TRBV7-9 with TRBJ2-7, with D possibly called TRBD1 or TRBD2 (5 bases each). Germline CDR1 and CDR2: SEHNR and FQNEAQ (reference sequence). This CDR3 has 13 residues. The V gene lost 11 bases and the J gene lost 0 bases, with 14 bases spanning the gap. The chain's CDR3 is CAGGSYRSYEQYF. The CDR3 nucleotides read TGTGCCGGGGGTAGCTACCGCTCCTACGAGCAGTACTTC.

The chain couples TRBV15 to TRBJ1-2; D call uncertain. The CDR3 runs to 15 residues. V dropped 0 bases and J dropped 8 bases, with 16 bases sitting between them. Germline CDR1 LNHNV, CDR2 YYDKDF (reference sequence). The CDR3 sequence is CATSRDEGRAKGYTF. Written as DNA, the CDR3 is TGTGCCACCAGCAGAGATGAGGGCCGGGCGAAGGGCTACACCTTC.

There are a few counts of this clone. V gene TRBV4-2 combines with J gene TRBJ2-3, with 14 bases matching TRBD2. The CDR3 loop spans 16 amino acids. Germline-derived CDR1 and CDR2 are LGHNA and YNFKEQ. V lost 1 base and J lost 6; bases outside the gene matches: 3. CDR3 in DNA: TGTGCCAGCAGCCAAGGGACTAGCGGGGGGCGGGATACGCAGTATTTT. It codes for CASSQGTSGGRDTQYF.

This rearrangement joins TRBV2 to TRBJ1-6; 7 bases are a match to TRBD1. The CDR3 length is 15 residues. Germline assignment: CDR1 SNHLY and CDR2 FYNNEI. Losses at the gene ends were 6 bases for V and 4 bases for J; bases not matched to a gene: 6. CDR3 sequence (DNA): TGTGCCAGCAGGGGGACAGTTCTTTATAATTCACCCCTCCACTTT. Translated: CASRGTVLYNSPLHF.

The chain joins TRBV10-1 to TRBJ1-4, with D unresolved. The CDR3 has 17 residues. V shed 0 bases and J shed 8 bases, with 19 bases lying between them. Germline V gene sequence: CDR1 WNHNN, CDR2 SYGVQD (reference sequence). CDR3 sequence (DNA): TGCGCCAGCAGTGAGTCAGTAGGACGGGGTCTTTGGGAAAAACTGTTTTTT. Amino acids: CASSESVGRGLWEKLFF.

The rearrangement joins TRBV27 to TRBJ2-2; 7 nucleotides align to TRBD1. J lost 6 bases, V lost 5 bases, and 6 bases had no gene match. This CDR3 is built from 14 residues. The germline CDR1 and CDR2 sequences are MNHEY and SMNVEV (reference sequence). CDR3 protein: CASSARTGPGELFF. Here the CDR3 DNA reads TGTGCCAGCAGTGCCCGGACAGGCCCCGGGGAGCTGTTTTTT.

The rearrangement uses TRBV3-1 (or the pseudogene TRBV3-2) and TRBJ1-1; no clear D. In germline, CDR1 is LGHDT, CDR2 YNNKEL (reference sequence). The CDR3 has 14 amino acids. V lost 2 bases, J lost 0 bases, and 7 bases lay in between. The CDR3 DNA sequence: TGTGCCAGCAGCCAAAGGTCCCTGAACACTGAAGCTTTCTTT. It translates to CASSQRSLNTEAFF.

The J gene is TRBJ2-1, the V gene TRBV4-3; D remains ambiguous. Looked up from germline, CDR1 is LGHNA and CDR2 is YSLEER. The CDR3 spans 13 residues. The V end was cut by 4 bases, the J end by 8 bases, with 12 bases between. The CDR3 bases are TGCGCCAGCAGCCCCAAGTTAGGGCATGAGCAGTTCTTC. Protein sequence: CASSPKLGHEQFF.

The chain recombines TRBV6-5 with TRBJ2-2; maybe TRBD2 (5 bases). The CDR3 has 14 amino acids. Germline assignment: CDR1 MNHEY and CDR2 SVGAGI. Trimming pared 0 bases from V and 6 bases from J, leaving 8 bases between. CDR3 region: CASSYSTGAGELFF. The CDR3 DNA reads as TGTGCCAGCAGTTACTCGACCGGGGCCGGGGAGCTGTTTTTT.